The 20 T cell receptor beta chains in this list originate from one sample, sequenced in a study of immune evolution from preneoplasia to lung adenocarcinoma. Data came from immunoSEQ multiplex PCR; TCRdb stores just in-frame clones and leaves some out. The sample carries some 7,400 clones, roughly 77% recorded once. The sample comprised FFPE minimally invasive lung adenocarcinoma tissue. The receptor set was obtained from a person aged 70 to 85 with lung adenocarcinoma.

This sequence joins TRBV19 and TRBJ1-5; possibly TRBD1 for D (5 bases). The CDR3 has 15 residues. V shed 1 base and J shed 6 bases, with 13 bases lying between them. Per germline, CDR1 LNHDA and CDR2 SQIVND (reference sequence). The CDR3 nucleotides read TGTGCCAGTAGTATAGGTTGGGCAGGGAGTCAGCCCCAGCATTTT. It specifies CASSIGWAGSQPQHF.

This clone was seen a single time. As the CDR3 is not closed by the conserved phenylalanine or tryptophan, this likely results from a read error. The DNA is left out, because the CDR3 cannot be placed on it with certainty; the CDR3 is given as TCRdb lists it. The chain has TRBV10-3 and TRBJ1-4; the table calls TRBD1, which could not be checked here. Germline CDR1 is ENHRY and CDR2 is SYGVKD. With termini counted, the CDR3 has 9 amino acids. CDR3 in amino acids: CAISEDRFL.

The CDR3 region has the DNA TGTGCCAGCAGCTGGGCTTTGGCGGGGGCTTACGAGCAGTACTTC. It translates to CASSWALAGAYEQYF. The chain links TRBV5-8 to TRBJ2-7; weak D call: TRBD2 (7 bases). CDR1 and CDR2 from the germline V gene are SGHTS and YDEGEE. This CDR3 comprises 15 residues. V was pared by 3 bases and J by 4 bases, with 17 bases between.

In this sample, this clone turned up a few times. The chain carries TRBV6-4 and TRBJ2-1; D is possibly TRBD2 (6 bases). Germline V gene lookup returns CDR1 MRHNA and CDR2 SNTAGT. The V end was cut by 7 bases, the J end by 7 bases, with 17 bases between. The CDR3 totals 14 residues. The CDR3: CASIVTSRKNEQFF. The CDR3 nucleotides read TGTGCCAGCATCGTGACTAGTAGGAAGAATGAGCAGTTCTTC.

The chain recombines TRBV5-1 with TRBJ2-1; 8 bases map to TRBD2. The V segment lost 4 bases and the J segment 4 bases; nucleotides outside the gene matches: 7. From germline, CDR1 is SGHRS and CDR2 YFSETQ. The CDR3 length is 15 residues. CDR3 in amino acids: CASSGRGLEYNEQFF. Here the CDR3 DNA reads TGCGCCAGCAGCGGAAGGGGACTAGAGTACAATGAGCAGTTCTTC.

The chain uses TRBV6-6 and TRBJ1-4; 7 bases align to TRBD1. The CDR3 runs 16 residues. CDR1 MNHNY and CDR2 SVGAGI come from the germline V gene (reference sequence). The ends lost 4 bases at V and 5 bases at J; junction bases unmatched: 10. The DNA of the CDR3 is TGTGCCAGCAGTTCCTTCCGGACAGGCCTAAATGAAAAACTGTTTTTT. The encoded protein is CASSSFRTGLNEKLFF.

The DNA of the CDR3 is TGTGCCAGCAGCGGAACTGAGGCTAGCGATACCTACGAGCAGTACTTC. Its translation: CASSGTEASDTYEQYF. The chain joins TRBV7-6 to TRBJ2-7; possibly TRBD2 for D (6 bases). Germline V CDR1 and CDR2: SGHVS, FNYEAQ. There are 16 residues in the CDR3. Deletions cut 5 bases from V and 2 bases from J, with 19 bases between.

The V call is TRBV7-8, the J call TRBJ1-1; D call uncertain. V lost 5 bases to trimming and J lost 1 base, with 8 bases between them. CDR1 and CDR2 (germline): SGHVS, FQNEAQ. CDR3 length equals 13 residues. CDR3 nucleotides: TGTGCCAGCAGCCCGCGGAGGAACACTGAAGCTTTCTTT. Translated, it gives CASSPRRNTEAFF. The full variable domain, completed using reference TRBV7-8 and TRBJ1-1, is GAGVSQSPRYKVAKRGQDVALRCDPISGHVSLFWYQQALGQGPEFLTYFQNEAQLDKSGLPSDRFFAERPEGSVSTLKIQRTQQEDSAVYLCASSPRRNTEAFFGQGTRLTVV.

This clone rates as medium-sized. J is TRBJ2-2 and V is TRBV14; 7 bases are shared with TRBD1. Trimming took 0 bases from V and 6 from J; bases not matched to a gene: 16. Germline V gene lookup returns CDR1 SGHDN and CDR2 FVKESK. This CDR3 is 19 amino acids long. DNA of the CDR3: TGTGCCAGCAGCCAAGAAAAGGGGGCCCGCTGGTCGGGTCCCGGGGAGCTGTTTTTT. Protein sequence: CASSQEKGARWSGPGELFF.

This chain uses TRBV5-8 with TRBJ2-5; D is perhaps TRBD2 (6 bases). Per germline, CDR1 SGHTS and CDR2 YDEGEE. The V and J ends lost 9 bases and 5 bases respectively, with 17 bases between them. The CDR3 covers 13 residues. The DNA of the CDR3 is TGTGCCACCACACCGGGAGATAGGGAGACCCAGTACTTC. It specifies CATTPGDRETQYF.

The gene calls are TRBV7-3 and TRBJ2-7; D is unresolved. The CDR3 length is 11 residues. CDR1 is SGHTA, CDR2 FQGTGA, per germline. Trimming shortened V by 10 bases and J by 2 bases, and 9 bases separated the two germline ends. CDR3 nucleotide sequence: TGTGCCACCGCACCTCCCTACGAGCAGTACTTC. Translation gives CATAPPYEQYF.

This chain uses TRBV30 with TRBJ2-3; the match to TRBD2 covers 9 bases. V trimming: 0 bases; J trimming: 5 bases; junction bases outside the gene matches: 0. Germline CDR1 reads GTSNPN; CDR2 reads SVGIG (reference sequence). The CDR3 extends over 13 amino acids. The CDR3 nucleotides are TGTGCCTGGAGTGTACTAGCGGGAGATACGCAGTATTTT. This translates into CAWSVLAGDTQYF.

The rearrangement uses TRBV7-8 and TRBJ2-1; TRBD2 agrees at 12 bases. The ends lost 2 bases at V and 7 bases at J; junction bases unmatched: 6. This CDR3 region has 16 residues. Germline V CDR1 and CDR2: SGHVS, FQNEAQ. The CDR3 sequence: CASSLWVLAGGNEQFF. The CDR3 nucleotides are TGTGCCAGCAGCTTATGGGTCCTAGCGGGAGGGAATGAGCAGTTCTTC.

The V call is TRBV27, the J call TRBJ2-1, with 7 bases that match TRBD2. This CDR3 spans 14 amino acids. The V gene end was trimmed by 5 bases and the J gene end by 7 bases; junction bases not matched to a gene: 8. The germline V gene has CDR1 MNHEY and CDR2 SMNVEV (reference sequence). The CDR3 protein is CASSGWDYSNEQFF. CDR3 DNA sequence: TGTGCCAGCAGTGGGTGGGACTATAGTAATGAGCAGTTCTTC.

The chain is built from TRBV4-1 and TRBJ1-3; D not resolved. CDR1 MGHRA and CDR2 YSYEKL come from the germline V gene. Trimming shortened V by 6 bases and J by 0 bases, and 18 bases separated the two germline ends. The CDR3 loop spans 17 amino acids. CDR3 coding DNA: TGCGCCAGCAGGCCGCCTGCGAGTGGCCCCTCTGGAAACACCATATATTTT. This encodes CASRPPASGPSGNTIYF.

The V gene is TRBV5-8, the J gene TRBJ2-4; 9 bases align to TRBD2. J lost 3 bases, V lost 2 bases, and 12 bases had no gene match. The CDR3 sequence is 18 residues long. Per the germline V gene, CDR1 is SGHTS and CDR2 is YDEGEE. The CDR3 reads CASSFSSGTSSVKNIQYF. The CDR3 DNA reads as TGTGCCAGCAGCTTCAGCTCGGGGACTAGCAGCGTCAAAAACATTCAGTACTTC.

This sequence joins TRBV29-1 and TRBJ2-7; D not resolved. Trimming removed 6 bases at V and 9 bases at J, with 18 bases between. CDR1 SQVTM and CDR2 ANQGSEA come from the germline V gene. This CDR3 has 12 amino acids. This CDR3 is CSVNLDGFRQYF. As DNA, the CDR3 is TGCAGCGTAAATTTAGACGGTTTTCGGCAGTACTTC.

This rearrangement joins TRBV27 to TRBJ2-5; 8 nucleotides line up with TRBD2. Germline trimming cut 7 bases from V and 2 bases from J; bases unmatched to any gene: 9. The CDR3 is 15 residues long. Germline loops: CDR1 MNHEY, CDR2 SMNVEV (reference sequence). The CDR3 DNA reads TGTGCCAGCACCCCAGGAGGGACTAGACAAGAGACCCAGTACTTC. It codes for CASTPGGTRQETQYF.

CDR3 nucleotides: TGTGCCAGTAGTATCACGTCCGTCACAGATACGCAGTATTTT. Residues: CASSITSVTDTQYF. J is TRBJ2-3 and V is TRBV19; D ambiguous. The V gene lost 3 bases and the J gene lost 2 bases, with 9 bases spanning the gap. The CDR3 contains 14 residues. In germline, CDR1 is LNHDA, CDR2 SQIVND (reference sequence).

This clone was counted a single time. This chain links TRBV29-1 with TRBJ1-5, with D possibly being TRBD1 (5 bases). V was cut by 1 base and J by 0 bases, with 19 bases left in between. Germline V gene data show CDR1 as SQVTM and CDR2 as ANQGSEA. The CDR3 contains 18 residues. The CDR3 DNA reads TGCAGCGTTGAAGCCCCAAGGTCAGGGCCTTATAGCAATCAGCCCCAGCATTTT. It codes for CSVEAPRSGPYSNQPQHF.